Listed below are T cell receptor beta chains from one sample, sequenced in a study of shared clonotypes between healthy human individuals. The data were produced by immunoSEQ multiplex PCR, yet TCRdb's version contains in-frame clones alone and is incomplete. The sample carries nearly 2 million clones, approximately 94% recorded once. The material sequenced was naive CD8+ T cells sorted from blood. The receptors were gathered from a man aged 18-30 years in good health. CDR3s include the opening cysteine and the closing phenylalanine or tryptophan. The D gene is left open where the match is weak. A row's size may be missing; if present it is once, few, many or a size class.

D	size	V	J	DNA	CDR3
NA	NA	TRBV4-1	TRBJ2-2	TGCGCCAGCAGCCAAGATAGAGGGAACGCGAACACCGGGGAGCTGTTTTTT	CASSQDRGNANTGELFF
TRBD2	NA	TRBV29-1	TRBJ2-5	TGCAGCGCCGATGGGGTTAGCGGGAGGCCCTTAGAGACCCAGTACTTC	CSADGVSGRPLETQYF
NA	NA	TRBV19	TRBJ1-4	TGTGCCAGTAGTTCCTCCGGGACTAAAGAAAAACTGTTTTTT	CASSSSGTKEKLFF
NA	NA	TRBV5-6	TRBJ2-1	TGTGCCAGCCGCCCCGGGGGGCTCTATGAGCAGTTCTTC	CASRPGGLYEQFF
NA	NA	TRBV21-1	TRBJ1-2	TGTGCCAGCAGCAAAACAGGGGGCTATGGCTACACCTTC	CASSKTGGYGYTF
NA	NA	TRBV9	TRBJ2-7	TGTGCCAGCAGCGCCGGGGACGGAGCCTACGAGCAGTACTTC	CASSAGDGAYEQYF
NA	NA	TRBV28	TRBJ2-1	TGTGCCAGCAGTAAGGACTCGACCGACTACAATGAGCAGTTCTTC	CASSKDSTDYNEQFF
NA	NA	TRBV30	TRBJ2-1	TGTGCCTGGAGTGTACTCTCGGACCAGCAGTTCTTC	CAWSVLSDQQFF
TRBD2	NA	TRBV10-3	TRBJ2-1	TGTGCCATCGGTCTAGCGGGAGGAAATGAGCAGTTCTTC	CAIGLAGGNEQFF
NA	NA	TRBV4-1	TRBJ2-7	TGCGCCAGCAGCCAAGAACCGCCGAAGACAGCCTACGAGCAGTACTTC	CASSQEPPKTAYEQYF
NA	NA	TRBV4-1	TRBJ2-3	TGCGCCAGCAGCCAAGTCGCCAGGCCCACAGATACGCAGTATTTT	CASSQVARPTDTQYF
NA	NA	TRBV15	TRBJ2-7	TGTGCCACCAGCAGAGATGACCGTTGGACACCGAGCTCCTACGAGCAGTACTTC	CATSRDDRWTPSSYEQYF
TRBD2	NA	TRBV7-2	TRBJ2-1	TGTGCCAGCAGCCCTTGGGCAAGCGGGGGGGCCATATACAATGAGCAGTTCTTC	CASSPWASGGAIYNEQFF
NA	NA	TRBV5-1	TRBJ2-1	TGCGCCAGCAGCCCAGACTCGGTCGGGCAGTTCTTC	CASSPDSVGQFF
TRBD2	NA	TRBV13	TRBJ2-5	TGTGCCAGCAGCAAGACTAGCGGGGGGGCAGAGACCCAGTACTTC	CASSKTSGGAETQYF
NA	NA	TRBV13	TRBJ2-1	TGTGCCAGCAGCGGGAAAAATAGCAATGAGCAGTTCTTC	CASSGKNSNEQFF
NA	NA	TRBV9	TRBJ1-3	TGTGCCAGCAGCGTAGCAGGAGCAGCTGGAAACACCATATATTTT	CASSVAGAAGNTIYF
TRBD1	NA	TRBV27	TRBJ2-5	TGTGCCAGCACCACCGGACAGGAGGAGACCCAGTACTTC	CASTTGQEETQYF
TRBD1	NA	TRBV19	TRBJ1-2	TGTGCCAGTAGTATAGATCTATCAACAGGGGCAAGCCCCTATGGCTACACCTTC	CASSIDLSTGASPYGYTF
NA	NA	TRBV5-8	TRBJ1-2	TGTGCCAGCAGCTTTGATAAATTGGAAGCTAACTATGGCTACACCTTC	CASSFDKLEANYGYTF
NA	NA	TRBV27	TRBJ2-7	TGTGCCAGCAGTTTAAGCCCGGGGACGGATCCTAACGAGCAGTACTTC	CASSLSPGTDPNEQYF
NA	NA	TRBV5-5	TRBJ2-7	TGTGCCAGCAGCGGGGACTCCTACGAGCAGTACTTC	CASSGDSYEQYF
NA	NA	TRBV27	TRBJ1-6	TGTGCCAGCATGCTGGGAGGGGCCTATAATTCACCCCTCCACTTT	CASMLGGAYNSPLHF
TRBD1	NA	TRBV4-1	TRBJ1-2	TGCGCCAGCAGCCCTCAGACAGGGGGCTCTGGCTACACCTTC	CASSPQTGGSGYTF
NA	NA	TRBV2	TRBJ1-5	TGTGCCAGCAGTGAAGCGCTTTGGCAGGATGGGAATCAGCCCCAGCATTTT	CASSEALWQDGNQPQHF
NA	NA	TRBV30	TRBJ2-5	TGTGCCTGGGAAGAAGAGACCCAGTACTTC	CAWEEETQYF
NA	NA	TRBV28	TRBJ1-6	TGTGCCAGCAGTTTAAATTCACCCCTCCACTTT	CASSLNSPLHF
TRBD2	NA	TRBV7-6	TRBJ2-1	TGTGCCAGCAGCTCAGGACTAGCTAGGGATGAGCAGTTCTTC	CASSSGLARDEQFF
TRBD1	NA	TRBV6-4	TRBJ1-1	TGTGACAACAGGGGGGAAACTGAAGCTTTCTTT	CDNRGETEAFF
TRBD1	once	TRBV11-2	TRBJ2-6	TGTGCCAGCAGCTCCCAGAAACAGGGGGAAGGGGCCAACGTCCTGACTTTC	CASSSQKQGEGANVLTF
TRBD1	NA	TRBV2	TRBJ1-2	TGTGCCAGCAGTGGTCCAGGGGGCTATGGCTACACCTTC	CASSGPGGYGYTF
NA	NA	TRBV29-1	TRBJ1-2	TGCAGCGTTGAAACCCCAGGGCAGGGCTACACCTTC	CSVETPGQGYTF
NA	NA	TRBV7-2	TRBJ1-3	TGTGCCAGCAGCCCGGACAGTAACTCTGGAAACACCATATATTTT	CASSPDSNSGNTIYF
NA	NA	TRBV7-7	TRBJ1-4	TGTGCTAGCAGCTCAGGGGTCTCCGGTGAAAAACTGTTTTTT	CASSSGVSGEKLFF
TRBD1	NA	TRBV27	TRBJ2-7	TGTGCCAGCAGTTCCGGGACAGGGATTTCCTACGAGCAGTACTTC	CASSSGTGISYEQYF
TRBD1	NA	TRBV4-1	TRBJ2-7	TGCGCCAGCAGCCAAGAAGTACAGGGGGCCAGGGAGCAGTACTTC	CASSQEVQGAREQYF
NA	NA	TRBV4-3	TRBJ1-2	TGCGCCAGCAGCCAAGACTCCTCCTCGGGAGCCTATGGCTACACCTTC	CASSQDSSSGAYGYTF
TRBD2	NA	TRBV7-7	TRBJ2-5	TGTGCTAGCAGCTTCCGACTAGCGGGAGGGTCGGAGACCCAGTACTTC	CASSFRLAGGSETQYF
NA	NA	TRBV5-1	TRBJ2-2	TGCGCCAGCGGTTTCGAACCGGCCACCGGGGAGCTGTTTTTT	CASGFEPATGELFF
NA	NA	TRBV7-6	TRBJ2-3	TGTGCCAGCAGCTTAGTGTGGGGGCCAGATACGCAGTATTTT	CASSLVWGPDTQYF
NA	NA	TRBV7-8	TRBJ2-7	TGTGCCAGCAGCCCAAGGGACCTCGGCCACGAGCAGTACTTC	CASSPRDLGHEQYF
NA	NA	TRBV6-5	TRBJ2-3	TGTGCCAGCAGTTACTCCACAGGGCGGGCAGATACGCAGTATTTT	CASSYSTGRADTQYF
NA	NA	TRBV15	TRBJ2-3	TGTGCCACCAGCAGGGTCCGGAGTTCGGATACGCAGTATTTT	CATSRVRSSDTQYF
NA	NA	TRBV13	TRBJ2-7	TGTGCCAGCAGCTTAGGGGCAGAGGGGCACGAGCAGTACTTC	CASSLGAEGHEQYF
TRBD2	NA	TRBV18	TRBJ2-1	TGTGCCAGCTCACCCCGCGGGGGGGCCGACAATGAGCAGTTCTTC	CASSPRGGADNEQFF
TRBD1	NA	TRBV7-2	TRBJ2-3	TGTGCCAGCAGCTTTATGGGGACCGGGACAGGGGAAGCAGATACGCAGTATTTT	CASSFMGTGTGEADTQYF
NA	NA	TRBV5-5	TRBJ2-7	TGTGCCAGCAGCACGACTGGGGCTGAGCAGTACTTC	CASSTTGAEQYF
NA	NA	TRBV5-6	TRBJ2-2	TGTGCCAGCAGCTTATTAGTTAGCCTCAGGAACACCGGGGAGCTGTTTTTT	CASSLLVSLRNTGELFF
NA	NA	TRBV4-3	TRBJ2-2	TGCGCCAGCAGCCAAGATCAGACTAGAATCAACACCGGGGAGCTGTTTTTT	CASSQDQTRINTGELFF
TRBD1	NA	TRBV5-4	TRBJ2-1	TGTGCCAGCAGCTTGAGGACAGGACCAATTTACAATGAGCAGTTCTTC	CASSLRTGPIYNEQFF
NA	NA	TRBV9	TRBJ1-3	TGTGCCAGCAGCCCGGGCTTCTCTGGAAACACCATATATTTT	CASSPGFSGNTIYF